Listed here are 32 T cell receptor beta chains from one sample, sequenced in a study of T cells in Graves' hyperthyroidism and ophthalmopathy (dated by TCRdb to the late 2010s). The library was made by multiplex PCR. Instrument used: Illumina HiSeq 2000. TCR beta CDR3 regions were amplified from RNA transcripts. For the first round of RT-PCR on the TCR CDR3, the HTBI primer set was used together with the Qiagen OneStep RT-PCR kit. Starting from the raw public reads, TCRdb applied fastp trimming at Q25, assembled clones with MiXCR and retained in-frame beta chains. Rows are combined by CDR3 protein, so each entry shows the most common genes and DNA. This sample has some 27,000 distinct CDR3 sequences in its table, and around 40% of those were observed once. The ten largest clones capture about a tenth of the sample. Sequenced: blood. The receptors derive from a woman in her twenties or thirties with Graves' hyperthyroidism.

The V call is TRBV5-1, the J call TRBJ2-7; 10 bases match TRBD2. This CDR3 spans 15 amino acids. The trim removed 0 bases at V and 4 bases at J, leaving 4 bases unmatched. Germline loops: CDR1 SGHRS, CDR2 YFSETQ. The CDR3 DNA reads TGCGCCAGCAGCTTGGTGAGCGGGAGGGAGTACGAGCAGTACTTC. Protein product: CASSLVSGREYEQYF.

In regard to this clonotype: A much larger clone differs from this one at a single base, so this may be a read error. This rearrangement joins TRBV27 to TRBJ2-7; the match to TRBD2 covers 8 bases. Germline V lookup: CDR1 MNHEY, CDR2 SMNVEV (reference sequence). After removal of 8 bases from V and 4 bases from J, the junction contained 13 bases not matched to a gene. The CDR3 has 15 residues. The DNA for the CDR3 is TGTGCCAGCCGCTCAGCGGGAGCGCCCTTATACGAGCAGTACGTC. Translating gives CASRSAGAPLYEQYV.

This clonotype appeared many times. The CDR3 sequence is CASSRTSGIVNEQFF. The CDR3, as DNA: TGTGCCAGCAGCCGCACTAGCGGGATTGTCAATGAGCAGTTCTTC. This rearrangement joins TRBV7-2 to TRBJ2-1, with 10 bases lining up with TRBD2. V dropped 5 bases and J dropped 6; count of bases not matched to a gene: 7. The germline CDR1 and CDR2 sequences are SGHTA and FQGNSA. The CDR3 loop spans 15 amino acids.

The chain couples TRBV24-1 to TRBJ2-7; D is tentatively TRBD1 or TRBD2 (5 bases each). Per germline, CDR1 KGHDR and CDR2 SFDVKD. The V end was cut by 4 bases, the J end by 2 bases, with 14 bases between. The CDR3 has 15 amino acids. The CDR3 DNA is TGTGCCACCAGTGACGCCGGGACGGAAACCTACGAGCAGTACTTC. Protein: CATSDAGTETYEQYF.

This clonotype was observed at least ten times. V is TRBV6-5 and J is TRBJ1-4; D possibly corresponds to TRBD1 (5 bases). CDR1 and CDR2 from the germline V gene are MNHEY and SVGAGI. Trimming left V 6 bases short and J 6 bases short, with 14 bases between. The CDR3 runs 14 residues. CDR3 loop: CASRSDSLDEKLFF. In DNA, the CDR3 is TGTGCCAGCAGATCCGACAGCCTGGATGAAAAACTGTTTTTT.

This clonotype was counted between two and nine times. The chain has TRBV6-4 and TRBJ2-1; 8 positions agree with TRBD1. Trimming at V came to 6 bases and at J to 7 bases, leaving 11 bases not matched to a gene. This CDR3 comprises 15 residues. Germline CDR1 reads MRHNA; CDR2 reads SNTAGT. CDR3 bases: TGTGCCAGCAGCCTTCGCTCAGGGGGCTTAAATGAGCAGTTCTTC. Protein product: CASSLRSGGLNEQFF.

Regarding this clonotype: Because the CDR3 is missing its conserved closing phenylalanine or tryptophan, this is likely a read error. This rearrangement joins TRBV12-3 or TRBV12-4 to TRBJ1-1; D gene unclear. Trimming left V 10 bases short and J 3 bases short, with 9 bases between. This CDR3 has 11 residues. The CDR3 reads CATRWDTEAFC. The CDR3 DNA reads TGTGCCACACGATGGGACACTGAAGCTTTCTGT.

By share of the sample, this clonotype is medium-sized. This chain joins TRBV15 and TRBJ2-6; D unresolved. Germline CDR1 reads LNHNV; CDR2 reads YYDKDF (reference sequence). V shed 4 bases and J shed 0 bases, with 4 bases lying between them. The CDR3 runs 14 residues. The CDR3 loop reads CATSMNSGANVLTF. For the CDR3, the DNA is TGTGCCACCAGCATGAACTCTGGGGCCAACGTCCTGACTTTC.

This chain connects TRBV20-1 to TRBJ2-1, with D tentatively TRBD1 or TRBD2 (6 bases each). V was cut by 0 bases and J by 10 bases, with 19 bases left in between. CDR1 is DFQATT and CDR2 is SNEGSKA in the germline V gene (reference sequence). The length of the CDR3 is 15 residues. The CDR3 bases are TGCAGTGCTAGAGATAGGAGGACCGGGGGCCGGGAGCAGTTCTTC. Translating gives CSARDRRTGGREQFF.

Points on this clonotype: An end of the junction differs from the germline gene, which may be a read error. The chain is built from TRBV19 and TRBJ1-1; no clear D gene. Germline V CDR1 and CDR2: LNHDA, SQIVND (reference sequence). CDR3 length: 16 residues. CDR3 in amino acids: CDSSIDRGFRNTEAFF. The DNA for the CDR3 is TGTGACAGTAGTATAGATAGAGGATTTCGTAACACTGAAGCTTTCTTT. The entire variable domain, with the rest obtained from reference TRBV19 and TRBJ1-1, is as follows: DGGITQSPKYLFRKEGQNVTLSCEQNLNHDAMYWYRQDPGQGLRLIYYSQIVNDFQKGDIAEGYSVSREKKESFPLTVTSAQKNPTAFYLCDSSIDRGFRNTEAFFGQGTRLTVV.

In this sample, this clonotype turned up many times. The CDR3 loop reads CASSPGTLNTGELFF. The CDR3 DNA reads as TGCGCCAGCAGCCCGGGGACACTTAACACCGGGGAGCTGTTTTTT. The genes are TRBV5-1 and TRBJ2-2, with D possibly matching TRBD1 (6 bases). In germline, CDR1 is SGHRS, CDR2 YFSETQ. Trimming removed 4 bases at V and 2 bases at J, with 12 bases between. This CDR3 has 15 amino acids.

Within the sample, this clonotype is medium-sized. The rearrangement joins TRBV15 to TRBJ1-1, with no clear D. The CDR3 extends over 15 amino acids. V was shortened by 0 bases and J by 7 bases, with 15 bases between the two germline ends. The V gene's germline CDR1 is LNHNV and CDR2 YYDKDF (reference sequence). The CDR3 DNA reads as TGTGCCACCAGCAGAGATCCCGTCGGTACTCTTGAAGCTTTCTTT. Protein product: CATSRDPVGTLEAFF.

Sample share makes this clonotype medium-sized. The rearrangement uses TRBV29-1 and TRBJ2-3; D unresolved. Germline-derived CDR1 and CDR2 are SQVTM and ANQGSEA. This CDR3 is built from 13 residues. V lost 4 bases to trimming and J lost 2 bases, with 10 bases between them. The CDR3 nucleotides are TGCAGCGTTGCAGACGGACCCACAGATACGCAGTATTTT. It yields the protein CSVADGPTDTQYF.

The V call is TRBV12-3 or TRBV12-4, the J call TRBJ1-5, with 10 nucleotides matching TRBD1. V lost 6 bases and J lost 10; bases outside the gene matches: 6. There are 13 residues in the CDR3. The CDR3 spells CASSRDRGNPQHF. The CDR3 nucleotides are TGTGCCAGCAGCCGGGACAGGGGCAATCCCCAGCATTTT.

This clonotype has ten or more counts. The CDR3 loop is CASSQDFRTGRRSPLHF. CDR3 nucleotides: TGTGCCAGCAGCCAAGATTTTAGGACAGGACGGAGATCACCCCTCCACTTT. The chain couples TRBV3-1 to TRBJ1-6; TRBD1 matches 7 bases. CDR1 LGHDT and CDR2 YNNKEL come from the germline V gene (reference sequence). This CDR3 contains 17 residues. V was clipped by 0 bases and J by 10 bases; unmatched bases: 12.

Turning to this clonotype: A clone one base away is much larger, so this may be a read error. J is TRBJ2-2 and V is TRBV18; D is possibly TRBD2 (5 bases). Germline V lookup: CDR1 KGHSH, CDR2 LQKENI. CDR3 length: 13 amino acids. The CDR3 region is CASSPQGYGEPFF. CDR3 DNA: TGTGCCAGCTCACCACAGGGATATGGGGAGCCGTTTTTT. Full variable domain (remainder filled in from reference TRBV18 and TRBJ2-2): NAGVMQNPRHLVRRRGQEARLRCSPMKGHSHVYWYRQLPEEGLKFMVYLQKENIIDESGMPKERFSAEFPKEGPSILRIQQVVRGDSAAYFCASSPQGYGEPFFGEGSRLTVL.

This clonotype was counted at least ten times. The rearrangement joins TRBV5-1 to TRBJ2-2; TRBD2 is a possible D gene (6 bases). V was shortened by 2 bases and J by 7 bases, with 21 bases between the two germline ends. CDR3 length: 17 amino acids. Germline loops: CDR1 SGHRS, CDR2 YFSETQ. CDR3 sequence reads: CASSFTSRRGLSGELFF. CDR3 DNA sequence: TGCGCCAGCAGCTTTACTAGCAGACGAGGTCTCAGCGGGGAGCTGTTTTTT.

This chain joins TRBV19 and TRBJ1-1; possible D gene TRBD1, 5 bases. V was pared by 7 bases and J by 7 bases, with 22 bases between. Per germline, CDR1 LNHDA and CDR2 SQIVND (reference sequence). The CDR3 runs 15 residues. Here the CDR3 reads CASNPAGGGHNEAFF. DNA of the CDR3: TGTGCCAGTAATCCGGCGGGAGGTGGACACAATGAAGCTTTCTTT.

The CDR3 loop reads CASSFGAETGELFF. CDR3 sequence (DNA): TGTGCCAGCAGCTTCGGGGCGGAAACCGGGGAGCTGTTTTTT. The chain joins TRBV7-9 to TRBJ2-2, with D possibly called TRBD1 or TRBD2 (5 bases each). Germline lookup yields CDR1 SEHNR and CDR2 FQNEAQ (reference sequence). The CDR3 runs 14 residues. The ends were cut back, 3 bases at V and 5 bases at J, with 10 bases in the middle.

The chain carries TRBV7-9 and TRBJ2-1; 14 positions agree with TRBD2. The CDR3 is made up of 15 amino acids. Germline loops: CDR1 SEHNR, CDR2 FQNEAQ (reference sequence). With V trimmed by 5 bases and J by 8 bases, 5 bases remained unmatched. The chain's CDR3 is CASSHGTSGSHEQFF. In DNA form, the CDR3 reads TGTGCCAGCAGCCATGGGACTAGCGGGAGCCATGAGCAGTTCTTC.

About this clonotype: Since no conserved phenylalanine or tryptophan closes the CDR3, a read error is the likely cause. The rearrangement links TRBV6-5 to TRBJ1-5; D remains ambiguous. V was shortened by 2 bases and J by 4 bases, with 6 bases between the two germline ends. Per the germline V gene, CDR1 is MNHEY and CDR2 is SVGAGI. The CDR3 totals 13 residues. CDR3 protein: CASSYRGNQPQHL. The CDR3 DNA follows: TGTGCCAGCAGTTACCGTGGAAATCAGCCCCAGCATCTG.

This clonotype showed up many times. V gene TRBV5-1 combines with J gene TRBJ2-1; 12 bases map to TRBD2. There are 14 residues in the CDR3. V gave up 6 bases and J gave up 5 bases; unmatched junction bases: 3. Germline-derived CDR1 and CDR2 are SGHRS and YFSETQ. CDR3 sequence reads: CASNGLAGHNEQFF. The CDR3 nucleotides are TGCGCCAGCAACGGACTAGCGGGGCACAATGAGCAGTTCTTC.

The V gene is TRBV19, the J gene TRBJ2-1; 9 bases align to TRBD2. Per the germline V gene, CDR1 is LNHDA and CDR2 is SQIVND (reference sequence). J gave up 8 bases and V 4 bases, and 12 bases lay outside the gene matches. There are 16 residues in the CDR3. Here the CDR3 reads CASSTASGTSSDEQFF. For the CDR3, the DNA is TGTGCCAGTAGTACGGCTAGCGGGACCTCTTCGGATGAGCAGTTCTTC.

The sample holds many counts of this clonotype. The chain links TRBV5-6 to TRBJ2-7; D uncertain. The ends were cut back, 1 base at V and 5 bases at J, with 4 bases in the middle. The length of the CDR3 is 11 residues. Looked up from germline, CDR1 is SGHDT and CDR2 is YYEEEE. CDR3 protein: CASSLSHEQYF. CDR3 nucleotide sequence: TGTGCCAGCAGCTTGTCTCACGAGCAGTACTTC.

The rearrangement joins TRBV2 to TRBJ1-1; 9 bases match TRBD1. Germline-derived CDR1 and CDR2 are SNHLY and FYNNEI. The junction had 10 bases not matched to a gene; V was cut back by 5 bases and J by 0 bases. The CDR3 loop spans 17 amino acids. CDR3 bases: TGTGCCAGCAGTTCCCCGAAGGACAGGGGCATGAACACTGAAGCTTTCTTT. This sequence encodes CASSSPKDRGMNTEAFF.

Many counts were recorded for this clonotype. The rearrangement joins TRBV4-2 to TRBJ1-3, with D uncertain. This CDR3 has 15 amino acids. Germline V gene lookup returns CDR1 LGHNA and CDR2 YNFKEQ. V was clipped by 2 bases and J by 7 bases, with 15 bases between them. CDR3 coding DNA: TGTGCCAGCAGCCAATGGGCGGGCGAAGGCAACACCATATATTTT. This encodes CASSQWAGEGNTIYF.

The sample holds many counts of this clonotype. The DNA for the CDR3 is TGCGCCAGCAGCTTGGCAAGCTCCTACAATGAGCAGTTCTTC. Translation gives CASSLASSYNEQFF. The rearrangement joins TRBV5-1 to TRBJ2-1; the D is unclear. The germline CDR1 and CDR2 sequences are SGHRS and YFSETQ. V lost 0 bases and J lost 0, with 4 bases in between. The CDR3 has 14 residues.

In this sample, this clonotype turned up many times. A much larger clone differs by one base, so this may be a read error. This CDR3 is missing its conserved last phenylalanine or tryptophan, likely due to a read error. The V and J genes are TRBV25-1 and TRBJ1-2; D might be TRBD1 (6 bases). Trimming took off 4 bases at V and 8 bases at J, with 17 bases between the two ends. CDR1 and CDR2 (germline): MGHDK, SYGVNS. This CDR3 contains 14 residues. The CDR3 nucleotides read TGTGCCAGCAGTGCCATCGGGGGGCTTAGGGGCTACACCCTC. Protein: CASSAIGGLRGYTL.

This clonotype was seen only a few times. DNA for the CDR3: TGTGCCAGCAGCTTAACGTCTGGGACTAGCGGGTACAATGAGCAGTTCTTC. Protein product: CASSLTSGTSGYNEQFF. The chain uses TRBV7-3 and TRBJ2-1, with 12 bases identical to TRBD2. The CDR3 length is 17 residues. The V gene end was trimmed by 0 bases and the J gene end by 4 bases; junction bases not matched to a gene: 4. Germline lookup yields CDR1 SGHTA and CDR2 FQGTGA.

This clonotype was detected ten times or more. The V call is TRBV30, the J call TRBJ2-7; D is perhaps TRBD1 (5 bases). The CDR3 is 13 amino acids. V was cut by 0 bases and J by 7 bases, with 13 bases left in between. Germline-derived CDR1 and CDR2 are GTSNPN and SVGIG (reference sequence). This CDR3 reads CAWSVRAGWEQYF. The CDR3 DNA reads TGTGCCTGGAGTGTACGGGCAGGGTGGGAGCAGTACTTC.

This clonotype appeared many times. The J gene is TRBJ1-4, the V gene TRBV5-1; no firm D call. CDR1 and CDR2 from the germline V gene are SGHRS and YFSETQ. V was trimmed by 2 bases and J by 5 bases, leaving 10 bases between them. The CDR3 has 14 amino acids. CDR3 residues: CASSFFGNNEKLFF. CDR3 in DNA: TGCGCCAGCAGCTTTTTCGGGAACAATGAAAAACTGTTTTTT.

By share, this clonotype ranks as medium-sized (0.01 to 0.1%). The gene calls are TRBV20-1 and TRBJ2-5; D unresolved. The germline CDR1 and CDR2 sequences are DFQATT and SNEGSKA (reference sequence). The V end was cut by 8 bases, the J end by 2 bases, with 3 bases between. The CDR3 spans 9 residues. The CDR3 nucleotides read TGCAGTACACAAGAGACCCAGTACTTC. Its protein product is CSTQETQYF.